A single sample is the source of the 8 T cell receptor beta chains below, sequenced in a study of blood T cell repertoires in COVID-19. TCRdb keeps only in-frame clones here, not all; method: immunoSEQ multiplex PCR. Among 200,000 to 300,000 clones listed, roughly 83% were seen once. Sequencing was performed on PBMCs or T cells enriched from blood (not recorded which). The receptors stem from a woman in her 50s who had recovered from COVID-19.

The V and J genes are TRBV2 and TRBJ1-1; the D is unclear. This CDR3 contains 11 residues. Trimming left V 4 bases short and J 11 bases short, with 11 bases between. Germline V gene sequence: CDR1 SNHLY, CDR2 FYNNEI. CDR3 protein: CASSGQGGAFF. CDR3 DNA: TGTGCCAGCAGTGGTCAAGGAGGGGCTTTCTTT.

The V gene is TRBV14, the J gene TRBJ2-5, with 7 nucleotides matching TRBD2. The CDR3 is 14 residues long. With V trimmed by 3 bases and J by 5 bases, 6 bases remained unmatched. The germline V gene has CDR1 SGHDN and CDR2 FVKESK. Here the CDR3 reads CASSQRTRIETQYF. DNA of the CDR3: TGTGCCAGCAGCCAGAGGACTAGGATTGAGACCCAGTACTTC.

The chain couples TRBV11-2 to TRBJ2-1; D possibly corresponds to TRBD2 (6 bases). Deletions cut 5 bases from V and 4 bases from J, with 18 bases between. This CDR3 is 16 amino acids long. Germline-derived CDR1 and CDR2 are SGHAT and FQNNGV. The CDR3 spells CASSTLRGRDYNEQFF. The CDR3, as DNA: TGTGCCAGCAGCACCTTGCGGGGAAGGGATTACAATGAGCAGTTCTTC.

This clone was observed once. The chain recombines TRBV5-1 with TRBJ2-2, with TRBD2 matching over 8 bases. With V trimmed by 3 bases and J by 5 bases, 6 bases remained unmatched. CDR1 and CDR2 (germline): SGHRS, YFSETQ. The CDR3 is 15 residues long. The CDR3: CASSSGTSDTGELFF. CDR3 bases: TGCGCCAGCAGCTCCGGGACTAGTGATACCGGGGAGCTGTTTTTT.

For the CDR3, the DNA is TGCAGTGCTAGTGGGAGAGACTATGGCTACACCTTC. This codes for CSASGRDYGYTF. The J gene is TRBJ1-2, the V gene TRBV20-1; D is undetermined. The germline gives CDR1 DFQATT, CDR2 SNEGSKA (reference sequence). The CDR3 runs 12 residues. Trimming took off 3 bases at V and 3 bases at J, with 8 bases between the two ends.

The V and J genes are TRBV18 and TRBJ2-2, with TRBD1 as a possible D gene (5 bases). Per the germline V gene, CDR1 is KGHSH and CDR2 is LQKENI. CDR3 length: 16 residues. Trimming left V 0 bases short and J 1 base short, with 9 bases between. The chain's CDR3 is CASSPPQERNTGELFF. DNA for the CDR3: TGTGCCAGCTCACCACCACAGGAGCGGAACACCGGGGAGCTGTTTTTT. The whole variable domain, remainder taken from reference TRBV18 and TRBJ2-2, is NAGVMQNPRHLVRRRGQEARLRCSPMKGHSHVYWYRQLPEEGLKFMVYLQKENIIDESGMPKERFSAEFPKEGPSILRIQQVVRGDSAAYFCASSPPQERNTGELFFGEGSRLTVL.

The chain uses TRBV19 and TRBJ1-1; D is unresolved. Per germline, CDR1 LNHDA and CDR2 SQIVND (reference sequence). The V end lost 6 bases, the J end lost 0 bases, and 14 bases lay between the germline ends. CDR3 length: 15 amino acids. The CDR3 is CASSPGVIVNTEAFF. The CDR3, as DNA: TGTGCCAGTAGCCCCGGGGTTATTGTGAACACTGAAGCTTTCTTT.

The chain is built from TRBV5-6 and TRBJ1-4; 8 bases line up with TRBD1. The CDR3 is made up of 15 amino acids. The V and J ends lost 4 bases and 5 bases, in that order; junction bases with no gene match: 7. Germline assignment: CDR1 SGHDT and CDR2 YYEEEE. The CDR3 spells CASSGGQEGNEKLFF. Here the CDR3 DNA reads TGTGCCAGCAGCGGGGGACAGGAGGGGAATGAAAAACTGTTTTTT. The whole variable domain, remainder taken from reference TRBV5-6 and TRBJ1-4, is DAGVTQSPTHLIKTRGQQVTLRCSPKSGHDTVSWYQQALGQGPQFIFQYYEEEERQRGNFPDRFSGHQFPNYSSELNVNALLLGDSALYLCASSGGQEGNEKLFFGSGTQLSVL.